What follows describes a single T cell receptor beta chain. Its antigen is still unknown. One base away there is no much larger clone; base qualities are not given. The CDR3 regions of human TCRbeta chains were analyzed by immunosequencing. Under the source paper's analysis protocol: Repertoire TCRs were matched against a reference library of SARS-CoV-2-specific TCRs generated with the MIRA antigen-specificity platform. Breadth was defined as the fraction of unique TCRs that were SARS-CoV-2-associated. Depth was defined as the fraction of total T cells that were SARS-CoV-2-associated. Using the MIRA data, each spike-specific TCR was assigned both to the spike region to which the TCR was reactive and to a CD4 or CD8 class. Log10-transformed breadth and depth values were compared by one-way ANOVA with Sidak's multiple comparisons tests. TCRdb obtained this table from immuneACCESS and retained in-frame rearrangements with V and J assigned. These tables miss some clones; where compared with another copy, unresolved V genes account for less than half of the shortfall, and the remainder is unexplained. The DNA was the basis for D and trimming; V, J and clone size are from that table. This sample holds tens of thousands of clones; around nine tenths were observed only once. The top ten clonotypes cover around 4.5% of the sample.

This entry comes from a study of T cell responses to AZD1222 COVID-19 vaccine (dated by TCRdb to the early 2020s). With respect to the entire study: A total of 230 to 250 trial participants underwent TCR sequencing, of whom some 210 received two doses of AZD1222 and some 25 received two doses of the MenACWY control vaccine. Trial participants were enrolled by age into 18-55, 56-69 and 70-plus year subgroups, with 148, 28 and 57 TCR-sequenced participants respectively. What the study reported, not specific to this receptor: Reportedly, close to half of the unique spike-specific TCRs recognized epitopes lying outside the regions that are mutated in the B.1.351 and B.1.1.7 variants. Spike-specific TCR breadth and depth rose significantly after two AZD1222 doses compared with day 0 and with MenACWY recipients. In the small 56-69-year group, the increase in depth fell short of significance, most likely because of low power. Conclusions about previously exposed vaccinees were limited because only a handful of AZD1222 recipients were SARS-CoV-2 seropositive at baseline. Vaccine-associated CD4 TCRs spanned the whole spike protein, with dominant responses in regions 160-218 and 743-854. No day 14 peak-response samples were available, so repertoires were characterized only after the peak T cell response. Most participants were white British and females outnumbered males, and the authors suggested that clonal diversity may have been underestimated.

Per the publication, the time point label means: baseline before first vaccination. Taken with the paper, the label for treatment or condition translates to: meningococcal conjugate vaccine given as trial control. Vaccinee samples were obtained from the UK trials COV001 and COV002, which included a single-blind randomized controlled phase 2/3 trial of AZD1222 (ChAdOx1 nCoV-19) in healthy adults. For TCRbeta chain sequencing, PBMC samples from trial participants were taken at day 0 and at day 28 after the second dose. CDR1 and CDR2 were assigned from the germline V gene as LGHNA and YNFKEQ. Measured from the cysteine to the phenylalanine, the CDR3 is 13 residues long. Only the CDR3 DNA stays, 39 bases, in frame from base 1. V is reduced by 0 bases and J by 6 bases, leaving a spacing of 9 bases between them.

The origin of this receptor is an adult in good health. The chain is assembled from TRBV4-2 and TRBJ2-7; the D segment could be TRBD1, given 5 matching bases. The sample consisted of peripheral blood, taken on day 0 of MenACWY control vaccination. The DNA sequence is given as TGTGCCAGCAGCCAAGATAAAAGGGGCGAGCAGTACTTC. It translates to CASSQDKRGEQYF.